Presented here are 5 T cell receptor beta chains from one specimen sequenced in a study of human T cells and chemical hapten exposure. As for time point: pre-sensitization, week 0. Regarding treatment: therapeutic diphenylcyclopropenone sensitization with weekly scalp DPC. MiXCR, applied by TCRdb to the RACE reads, yields one record per CDR3 protein. The sample has approximately 80,000 distinct CDR3 sequences, approximately 14% seen once. Sample: whole blood, taken in connection with sensitization to the hapten diphenylcyclopropenone (DPC). The receptors stem from a woman aged 45-65 years with alopecia areata. Some clones in this sample may be carry-over from other donors' samples.

A few counts support this clonotype. The gene calls are TRBV3-1 and TRBJ1-1, with no clear D. CDR1 LGHDT and CDR2 YNNKEL come from the germline V gene (reference sequence). V lost 1 base to trimming and J lost 4 bases, with 7 bases between them. This CDR3 has 13 residues. The CDR3 loop reads CASSQALSTEAFF. DNA for the CDR3: TGTGCCAGCAGCCAAGCATTAAGCACTGAAGCTTTCTTT.

The CDR3 DNA reads TGTGCCAGCAGTCCCAGGACAGGGGTTTTTCAGCCCCAGCATTTT. Protein: CASSPRTGVFQPQHF. The chain carries TRBV28 and TRBJ1-5, with 9 bases aligning to TRBD1. Germline V gives CDR1 MDHEN, CDR2 SYDVKM. The CDR3 contains 15 residues. Trimming removed 5 bases from V and 6 bases from J; junction bases left unmatched: 8.

This clonotype has a handful of counts. This chain joins TRBV7-2 and TRBJ2-2; 11 bases are shared with TRBD2. CDR1 is SGHTA, CDR2 FQGNSA, per germline. Trimming cost V 5 bases and J 17 bases; bases outside gene matches: 22. The CDR3 extends over 17 amino acids. The CDR3: CASSAGLAGGPNRGAFF. The CDR3 coding sequence is TGTGCCAGCAGCGCAGGCTTAGCGGGAGGGCCAAACCGGGGAGCTTTTTTT.

This clonotype has a count of ten or more. This sequence joins TRBV7-2 and TRBJ2-1; D is undetermined. Germline V CDR1 and CDR2: SGHTA, FQGNSA. There are 13 residues in the CDR3. V was shortened by 3 bases and J by 9 bases, with 12 bases between the two germline ends. The CDR3: CASSLPNEGEQFF. The CDR3 DNA is TGTGCCAGCAGCTTGCCGAACGAAGGTGAGCAGTTCTTC. Drawing the rest from reference TRBV7-2 and TRBJ2-1, the complete variable domain is GAGVSQSPSNKVTEKGKDVELRCDPISGHTALYWYRQSLGQGLEFLIYFQGNSAPDKSGLPSDRFSAERTGGSVSTLTIQRTQQEDSAVYLCASSLPNEGEQFFGPGTRLTVL.

V and J are TRBV7-9 and TRBJ1-2; D is possibly TRBD1 (6 bases). The CDR3 extends over 12 amino acids. V was pared by 7 bases and J by 7 bases, with 13 bases between. Germline CDR1 reads SEHNR; CDR2 reads FQNEAQ (reference sequence). DNA of the CDR3: TGTGCCAGCAACAAGGGGGTTTCTGGCTACACCTTC. Its translation: CASNKGVSGYTF.